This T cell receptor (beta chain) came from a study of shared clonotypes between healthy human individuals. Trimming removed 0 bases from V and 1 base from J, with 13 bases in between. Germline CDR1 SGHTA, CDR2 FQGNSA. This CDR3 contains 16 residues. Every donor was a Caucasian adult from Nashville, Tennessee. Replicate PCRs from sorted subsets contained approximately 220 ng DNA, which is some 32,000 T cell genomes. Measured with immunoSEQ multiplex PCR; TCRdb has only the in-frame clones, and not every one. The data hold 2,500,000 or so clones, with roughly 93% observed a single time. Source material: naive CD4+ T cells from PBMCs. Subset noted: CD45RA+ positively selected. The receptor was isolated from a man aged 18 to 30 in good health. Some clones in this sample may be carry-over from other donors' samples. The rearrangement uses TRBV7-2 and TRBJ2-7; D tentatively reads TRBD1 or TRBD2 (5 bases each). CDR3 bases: TGTGCCAGCAGCTTAGCGTCGGGACCAGGGTCCTACGAGCAGTACTTC. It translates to CASSLASGPGSYEQYF.